The 13 T cell receptor beta chains reported below all come from one sample, sequenced in a study of PD-1 blockade in classical Hodgkin lymphoma. Profiling relied on immunoSEQ multiplex PCR, and the TCRdb table lists in-frame clones only, not all of them. The profile shows about 39,000 clones, 69% of them singletons. Relapse after autologous stem cell transplantation occurred in every patient, and brentuximab vedotin exposure varied. This specimen was peripheral blood mononuclear cells (PBMCs), taken before the second cycle of nivolumab. These receptors came from a human donor with classical Hodgkin lymphoma.

The rearrangement links TRBV6-1 to TRBJ1-2, with 10 bases identical to TRBD1. CDR3 length equals 16 residues. The V segment lost 4 bases and the J segment 4 bases; nucleotides outside the gene matches: 9. CDR1 and CDR2 (germline): MNHNS, SASEGT. CDR3 residues: CASSAGTGVVPYGYTF. The CDR3 coding sequence is TGTGCCAGCAGTGCCGGGACAGGGGTCGTTCCCTATGGCTACACCTTC.

The chain couples TRBV7-9 to TRBJ1-4, with 7 bases matching TRBD1. The CDR3 runs 16 residues. The V and J ends lost 5 bases and 2 bases, in that order; junction bases with no gene match: 8. Germline CDR1 and CDR2: SEHNR and FQNEAQ (reference sequence). The DNA of the CDR3 is TGTGCCAGCAGCGCATCAGGGGGTTCGACTAATGAAAAACTGTTTTTT. Translation gives CASSASGGSTNEKLFF.

J is TRBJ2-7 and V is TRBV27; D possibly corresponds to TRBD2 (6 bases). The CDR3 contains 13 residues. CDR1 and CDR2 from the germline V gene are MNHEY and SMNVEV (reference sequence). Deletions cut 7 bases from V and 3 bases from J, with 13 bases between. CDR3 sequence: CASKAGFNYEQYF. The CDR3 coding sequence is TGTGCCAGCAAGGCGGGATTTAACTACGAGCAGTACTTC.

The V call is TRBV5-8, the J call TRBJ1-5, with no clear D. V was clipped by 1 base and J by 4 bases, with 6 bases between them. The CDR3 spans 13 residues. Germline CDR1 SGHTS, CDR2 YDEGEE. The CDR3 loop is CASSLFRNQPQHF. The CDR3 DNA follows: TGTGCCAGCAGCTTGTTCCGGAATCAGCCCCAGCATTTT.

The chain combines TRBV6-5 with TRBJ2-1; D might be TRBD1 (6 bases). The germline V and J ends were trimmed by 2 bases and 8 bases, with 16 bases remaining between them. The CDR3 spans 15 residues. Germline values: CDR1 MNHEY, CDR2 SVGAGI. CDR3 loop: CASSYAQGIEYEQFF. The DNA for the CDR3 is TGTGCCAGCAGTTACGCACAGGGTATTGAGTATGAGCAGTTCTTC.

The chain combines TRBV18 with TRBJ2-7; the match to TRBD1 covers 11 bases. J gave up 2 bases and V 6 bases, and 3 bases lay outside the gene matches. Germline CDR1 reads KGHSH; CDR2 reads LQKENI. The CDR3 sequence is 14 residues long. The CDR3 sequence is CASSPGQGAYEQYF. The CDR3 DNA reads TGTGCCAGCTCGCCGGGACAGGGGGCCTACGAGCAGTACTTC.

The chain joins TRBV5-1 to TRBJ1-3; the match to TRBD1 covers 7 bases. This CDR3 has 16 amino acids. Germline V lookup: CDR1 SGHRS, CDR2 YFSETQ. The trim removed 4 bases at V and 4 bases at J, leaving 11 bases unmatched. CDR3 loop: CASSNLQGHVGNTIYF. The CDR3 DNA reads TGCGCCAGCAGCAACCTACAGGGGCATGTCGGAAACACCATATATTTT. Combining the CDR3 with reference TRBV5-1 and TRBJ1-3 gives the whole variable domain KAGVTQTPRYLIKTRGQQVTLSCSPISGHRSVSWYQQTPGQGLQFLFEYFSETQRNKGNFPGRFSGRQFSNSRSEMNVSTLELGDSALYLCASSNLQGHVGNTIYFGEGSWLTVV.

The rearrangement uses TRBV5-1 and TRBJ2-7; D gene unclear. Trimming left V 4 bases short and J 4 bases short, with 6 bases between. The CDR3 contains 11 residues. Per germline, CDR1 SGHRS and CDR2 YFSETQ. The CDR3 sequence: CASSSAYEQYF. The CDR3 region has the DNA TGCGCCAGCAGCAGTGCTTACGAGCAGTACTTC. The full variable domain, completed using reference TRBV5-1 and TRBJ2-7, is KAGVTQTPRYLIKTRGQQVTLSCSPISGHRSVSWYQQTPGQGLQFLFEYFSETQRNKGNFPGRFSGRQFSNSRSEMNVSTLELGDSALYLCASSSAYEQYFGPGTRLTVT.

This clone occurred a few times. This chain connects TRBV5-8 to TRBJ1-2; D is undetermined. The CDR3 length is 15 residues. The V and J ends lost 0 bases and 4 bases respectively, with 13 bases between them. The germline V gene has CDR1 SGHTS and CDR2 YDEGEE. In DNA, the CDR3 is TGTGCCAGCAGCTTGGCTGAGGCAGCTCCCTATGGCTACACCTTC. This encodes CASSLAEAAPYGYTF.

The V and J genes are TRBV4-3 and TRBJ2-7; TRBD1 might be the D (6 bases). V shed 0 bases and J shed 7 bases, with 16 bases lying between them. CDR1 is LGHNA and CDR2 is YSLEER in the germline V gene. The CDR3 covers 15 residues. The CDR3 loop reads CASSQDHRVVKEQYF. The CDR3, as DNA: TGCGCCAGCAGCCAAGACCACAGGGTTGTGAAGGAGCAGTACTTC.

The rearrangement uses TRBV27 and TRBJ2-3; 8 positions match TRBD2. The germline CDR1 and CDR2 sequences are MNHEY and SMNVEV (reference sequence). The V gene end was trimmed by 10 bases and the J gene end by 2 bases; junction bases not matched to a gene: 14. This CDR3 comprises 16 residues. CDR3 sequence: CATPQGLARFTDTQYF. Written as DNA, the CDR3 is TGTGCCACCCCCCAAGGACTAGCCAGATTCACAGATACGCAGTATTTT.

The J gene is TRBJ2-3, the V gene TRBV5-4; D call uncertain. Germline lookup yields CDR1 SGHNT and CDR2 YYREEE (reference sequence). This CDR3 comprises 13 residues. V gave up 0 bases and J gave up 2 bases, with 4 bases separating them. The CDR3 here is CASSLAFTDTQYF. In nucleotides, the CDR3 is TGTGCCAGCAGCTTGGCCTTCACAGATACGCAGTATTTT.

The chain carries TRBV29-1 and TRBJ1-1; a possible D gene is TRBD1 (5 bases). CDR1 is SQVTM, CDR2 ANQGSEA, per germline. V was trimmed by 6 bases and J by 4 bases, leaving 15 bases between them. The length of the CDR3 is 13 residues. DNA for the CDR3: TGCAGCGTGCGAAATGCAGGGTTCACTGAAGCTTTCTTT. Protein product: CSVRNAGFTEAFF.